This is a list of T cell receptor beta chains from one sample in a study of shared clonotypes between healthy human individuals. TCRdb's table, derived via immunoSEQ multiplex PCR, lists solely in-frame clones and lacks some. The table records around 1,900,000 clones, just under 95% of them present only once. Source material: naive CD8+ T cells from PBMCs. These TCRs come from a man aged 18 to 29 in good health. Some clones in this sample may be carry-over from other donors' samples. Both conserved end residues are part of each CDR3. D genes are given only for firm matches. Size tells how often a clone was seen (once, few, many) or the class of an expanded clone, and some rows leave it out.

-	-	TRBV7-9	TRBJ1-1	CASSSAWGKAFF	TGTGCCAGCAGCTCCGCTTGGGGGAAAGCTTTCTTT
-	TRBD1	TRBV27	TRBJ2-7	CASSFQPVGQSYEQYF	TGTGCCAGCAGTTTCCAACCGGTGGGACAGTCCTACGAGCAGTACTTC
-	-	TRBV9	TRBJ2-3	CASTPYTSPRSTDTQYF	TGTGCCAGCACCCCATATACCTCCCCCCGCAGCACAGATACGCAGTATTTT
-	TRBD1	TRBV9	TRBJ1-2	CASSGPATGGNYGYTF	TGTGCCAGCAGCGGGCCGGCGACAGGGGGCAACTATGGCTACACCTTC
few	-	TRBV19	TRBJ1-1	CASRMTVNTEAFF	TGTGCCAGTAGGATGACAGTGAACACTGAAGCTTTCTTT
-	TRBD2	TRBV11-2	TRBJ2-2	CASRRGTGELFF	TGTGCCAGCAGGCGGGGGACCGGGGAGCTGTTTTTT
once	TRBD2	TRBV5-1	TRBJ2-1	CASSLPAGTSGNNEQFF	TGCGCCAGCAGCTTACCGGCCGGGACTAGCGGGAACAATGAGCAGTTCTTC
-	-	TRBV4-3	TRBJ1-2	CASSRVVAPNYGYTF	TGCGCCAGCAGCCGCGTGGTTGCTCCTAACTATGGCTACACCTTC
-	-	TRBV19	TRBJ2-7	CATQEGQYASYEQYF	TGTGCCACCCAAGAAGGGCAGTATGCCTCCTACGAGCAGTACTTC
-	-	TRBV7-6	TRBJ1-1	CATRGRGPNTEAFF	TGTGCCACCCGGGGTCGGGGGCCGAACACTGAAGCTTTCTTT
-	TRBD2	TRBV10-3	TRBJ2-7	CAISGRLAGGWEQYF	TGTGCCATCAGTGGTCGTCTAGCGGGAGGCTGGGAGCAGTACTTC
-	-	TRBV13	TRBJ1-1	CASSLWTAMNTEAFF	TGTGCCAGCAGCCTCTGGACGGCTATGAACACTGAAGCTTTCTTT
once	-	TRBV12-5	TRBJ2-5	CASAPRDYQETQYF	TGTGCTAGTGCCCCCAGGGATTACCAAGAGACCCAGTACTTC
-	-	TRBV2	TRBJ2-5	CASSEARGIQETQYF	TGTGCCAGCAGTGAAGCGCGTGGTATCCAAGAGACCCAGTACTTC
-	-	TRBV6-1	TRBJ2-3	CASSEYLADTQYF	TGTGCCAGCAGTGAGTACCTCGCGGATACGCAGTATTTT
-	-	TRBV9	TRBJ1-2	CASSGTGGNYGYTF	TGTGCCAGCAGCGGAACAGGAGGTAACTATGGCTACACCTTC